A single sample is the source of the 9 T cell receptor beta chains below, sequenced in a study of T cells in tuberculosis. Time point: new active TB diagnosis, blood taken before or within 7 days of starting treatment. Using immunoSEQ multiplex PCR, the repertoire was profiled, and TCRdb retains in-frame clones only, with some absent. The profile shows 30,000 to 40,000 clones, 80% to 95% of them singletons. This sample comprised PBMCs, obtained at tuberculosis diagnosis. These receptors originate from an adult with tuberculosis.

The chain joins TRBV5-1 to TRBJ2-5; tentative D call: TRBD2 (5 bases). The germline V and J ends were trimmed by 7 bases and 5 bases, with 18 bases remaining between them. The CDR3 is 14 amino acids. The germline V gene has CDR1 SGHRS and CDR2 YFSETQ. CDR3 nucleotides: TGCGCCAGCGCTTCCACCGAGGGCGGGGAGACCCAGTACTTC. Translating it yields CASASTEGGETQYF.

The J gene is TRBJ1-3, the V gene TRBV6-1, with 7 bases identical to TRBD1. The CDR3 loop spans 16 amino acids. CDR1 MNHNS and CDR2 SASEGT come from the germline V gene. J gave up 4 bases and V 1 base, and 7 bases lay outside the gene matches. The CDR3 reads CASSEGQGLGGNTIYF. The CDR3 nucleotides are TGTGCCAGCAGTGAAGGACAGGGCCTTGGAGGAAACACCATATATTTT.

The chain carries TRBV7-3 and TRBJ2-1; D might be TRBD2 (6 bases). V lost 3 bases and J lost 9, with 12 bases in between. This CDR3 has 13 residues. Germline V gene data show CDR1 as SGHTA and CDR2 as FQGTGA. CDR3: CASSFSRESEQFF. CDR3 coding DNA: TGTGCCAGCAGCTTTTCGCGGGAAAGTGAGCAGTTCTTC.

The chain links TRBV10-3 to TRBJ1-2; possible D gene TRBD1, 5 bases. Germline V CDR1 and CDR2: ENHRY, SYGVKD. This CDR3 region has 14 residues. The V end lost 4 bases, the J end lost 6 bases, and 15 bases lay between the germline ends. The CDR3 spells CAISVEGDENGYTF. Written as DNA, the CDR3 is TGTGCCATCAGTGTGGAAGGGGATGAGAATGGCTACACCTTC.

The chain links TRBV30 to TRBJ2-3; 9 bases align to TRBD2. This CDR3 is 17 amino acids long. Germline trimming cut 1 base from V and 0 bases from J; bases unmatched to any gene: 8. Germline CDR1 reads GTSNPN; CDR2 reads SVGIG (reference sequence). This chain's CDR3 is CAWSARRLAVSTDTQYF. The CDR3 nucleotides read TGTGCCTGGAGTGCGAGAAGACTAGCGGTGAGCACAGATACGCAGTATTTT.

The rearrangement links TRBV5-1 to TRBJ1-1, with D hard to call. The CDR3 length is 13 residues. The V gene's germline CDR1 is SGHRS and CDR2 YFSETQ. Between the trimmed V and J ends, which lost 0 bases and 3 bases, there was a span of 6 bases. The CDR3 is CASSLDPDTEAFF. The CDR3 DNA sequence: TGCGCCAGCAGCTTGGATCCGGACACTGAAGCTTTCTTT.

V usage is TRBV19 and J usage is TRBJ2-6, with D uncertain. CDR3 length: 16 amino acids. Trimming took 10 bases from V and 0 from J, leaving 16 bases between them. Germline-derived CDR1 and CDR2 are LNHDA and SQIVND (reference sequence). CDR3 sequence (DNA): TGTGCCACGCTAGTCCGAACTCCCTCTGGGGCCAACGTCCTGACTTTC. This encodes CATLVRTPSGANVLTF.

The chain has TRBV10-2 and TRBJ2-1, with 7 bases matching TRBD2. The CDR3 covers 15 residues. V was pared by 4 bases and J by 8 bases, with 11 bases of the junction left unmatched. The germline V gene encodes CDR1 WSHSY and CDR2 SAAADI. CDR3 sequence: CASSGPWGGYDEQFF. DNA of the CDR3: TGCGCCAGCAGTGGACCCTGGGGGGGTTACGATGAGCAGTTCTTC.

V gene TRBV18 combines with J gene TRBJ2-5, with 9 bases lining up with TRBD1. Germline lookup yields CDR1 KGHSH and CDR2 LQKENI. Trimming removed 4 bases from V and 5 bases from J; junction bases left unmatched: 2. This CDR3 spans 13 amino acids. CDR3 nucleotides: TGTGCCAGCTCACTACAGGGGGCGGAGACCCAGTACTTC. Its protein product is CASSLQGAETQYF.